Listed below are T cell receptor beta chains from one sample, sequenced in a study of response to subunit inactivated influenza vaccine. TCRdb re-called the RT-PCR reads with MiXCR, one entry per CDR3 protein. The profile covers over 400,000 distinct CDR3 sequences, with over 9.5% appearing a single time and approximately 12% taken by the ten largest. The material was PBMCs from blood, obtained roughly 47 days after vaccination. The receptor source for this set is a man between 45 and 60 years old who received an inactivated influenza vaccine. CDR3s include the opening cysteine and the closing phenylalanine or tryptophan. D genes are given only for firm matches. Rows give clone size only sometimes, using once, few, many, or a class for an expanded clone.

D | size | J | V | CDR3 | DNA
- | few | TRBJ2-1 | TRBV12-3/TRBV12-4 | CASKPPGHINNEQFF | TGTGCCAGCAAACCGCCGGGACACATAAACAATGAGCAGTTCTTC
- | - | TRBJ1-5 | TRBV20-1 | CSAKGRGNQPQHF | TGCAGTGCTAAAGGGAGAGGCAATCAGCCCCAGCATTTT
TRBD1 | many | TRBJ2-7 | TRBV12-3/TRBV12-4 | CASSGQGASEQYF | TGTGCCAGCAGCGGACAGGGGGCAAGCGAGCAGTACTTC
- | many | TRBJ2-7 | TRBV5-1 | CASSLEGGPLEQYF | TGCGCCAGCAGCTTGGAGGGGGGGCCCCTCGAGCAGTACTTC
TRBD1 | many | TRBJ2-7 | TRBV7-8 | CASSLRDRGHEQYF | TGTGCCAGCAGCCTCCGGGACAGGGGACACGAGCAGTACTTC
TRBD1 | many | TRBJ2-1 | TRBV29-1 | CSTFDRARRPPPNEQFF | TGCAGCACCTTCGACAGGGCCAGGCGGCCCCCCCCCAATGAGCAGTTCTTC
TRBD1 | - | TRBJ1-6 | TRBV7-9 | CASSSTGGLASPLHF | TGTGCCAGCAGCTCAACAGGGGGCCTTGCTTCACCCCTCCACTTT
TRBD1 | - | TRBJ2-7 | TRBV6-2/TRBV6-3 | CATSTGVLEQYF | TGTGCCACCAGTACAGGGGTTCTCGAGCAGTACTTC
- | - | TRBJ2-7 | TRBV12-3/TRBV12-4 | CASSLYLGAGEQYF | TGTGCCAGCAGTTTATATTTGGGGGCGGGGGAGCAGTACTTC
TRBD1 | - | TRBJ2-7 | TRBV5-1 | CASSTGQGVYEQYF | TGCGCCAGCAGCACGGGACAGGGGGTCTACGAGCAGTACTTC
- | - | TRBJ1-2 | TRBV4-2 | CASSAPREVGYGYTF | TGTGCCAGCAGCGCTCCCAGGGAAGTGGGCTATGGCTACACCTTC
- | - | TRBJ2-1 | TRBV4-1 | CASSQAGPTDNEQFF | TGCGCCAGCAGCCAAGCAGGGCCGACGGACAATGAGCAGTTCTTC
- | many | TRBJ1-1 | TRBV24-1 | CATRIGNSDEAFF | TGTGCCACTAGGATCGGGAACAGCGACGAAGCTTTCTTT
TRBD2 | many | TRBJ2-7 | TRBV20-1 | CSARDISKLEREYEQYF | TGCAGTGCTAGAGATATTAGTAAGCTTGAGCGGGAGTACGAGCAGTACTTC
- | - | TRBJ2-7 | TRBV4-2 | CAISTGPVCSQYF | TGTGCCATCAGCACCGGTCCCGTCTGCTCGCAGTACTTC
TRBD2 | few | TRBJ2-7 | TRBV6-6 | CASAGTSGEQYF | TGTGCCAGCGCCGGGACTAGCGGCGAGCAGTACTTC
- | few | TRBJ1-2 | TRBV12-3/TRBV12-4 | CASTNPYRIYGYTF | TGTGCCAGCACTAATCCGTACAGAATCTATGGCTACACCTTC
- | - | TRBJ2-3 | TRBV7-9 | CASSSEGNTDTQYF | TGTGCCAGCAGCTCAGAAGGAAACACAGATACGCAGTATTTT
- | many | TRBJ2-5 | TRBV5-1 | CASSPDRQETQYF | TGTGCCAGCAGCCCCGATCGACAGGAGACCCAGTACTTC
- | - | TRBJ2-1 | TRBV7-6 | CASSLVPLEAQSSYNEQFF | TGTGCCAGCAGCTTAGTCCCCTTGGAAGCGCAGAGCTCCTACAATGAGCAGTTCTTC
- | many | TRBJ2-3 | TRBV29-1 | CSVDPRLGEDTQYF | TGCAGCGTTGACCCCAGGCTCGGGGAGGATACGCAGTATTTT
- | few | TRBJ2-7 | TRBV7-9 | CASSLGVTTYEQYF | TGTGCCAGCAGCTTAGGCGTCACAACCTACGAGCAGTACTTC
TRBD1 | - | TRBJ2-7 | TRBV20-1 | CSAPRTGGMDEQYF | TGCAGTGCTCCAAGGACAGGGGGCATGGACGAGCAGTACTTC
- | - | TRBJ2-7 | TRBV11-2 | CASSLLASNYEQYF | TGTGCCAGCAGCTTATTGGCTAGCAACTACGAGCAGTACTTC
TRBD2 | - | TRBJ2-3 | TRBV7-2 | CASSLLAGGLADTQYF | TGTGCCAGCAGCTTACTAGCGGGGGGTCTGGCAGATACGCAGTATTTT
TRBD1 | few | TRBJ1-4 | TRBV7-9 | CASSLETGLREKLFF | TGTGCCAGCAGCTTAGAGACAGGGTTAAGGGAAAAACTGTTTTTT
- | few | TRBJ2-1 | TRBV12-3/TRBV12-4 | CASSRIVWENEQFF | TGTGCCAGCAGCCGGATCGTGTGGGAGAATGAGCAGTTCTTC
- | many | TRBJ2-2 | TRBV29-1 | CSVDGSGGTGELFF | TGCAGCGTTGACGGGTCCGGGGGCACCGGGGAGCTGTTTTTT
- | many | TRBJ2-3 | TRBV20-1 | CSARVSASADTQYF | TGCAGTGCTAGAGTTAGCGCTAGCGCAGATACGCAGTATTTT
- | many | TRBJ2-7 | TRBV12-3/TRBV12-4 | CASSLTNSYEQYF | TGTGCCAGCAGTTTAACAAACTCCTACGAGCAGTACTTC
- | few | TRBJ2-7 | TRBV20-1 | CSAPSGTSTSEQYF | TGCAGTGCGCCTTCCGGGACATCAACGAGCGAGCAGTACTTC
- | many | TRBJ1-2 | TRBV20-1 | CSARLNRGSYGYTF | TGCAGTGCTAGGCTAAATCGGGGAAGCTATGGCTACACCTTC
- | few | TRBJ2-5 | TRBV4-1 | CASSRIQYSQETQYF | TGCGCCAGCAGCCGTATACAGTACTCACAAGAGACCCAGTACTTC
TRBD2 | few | TRBJ2-1 | TRBV10-3 | CAISDSLAGSYNEQFF | TGTGCCATCAGTGACTCACTAGCGGGGAGCTACAATGAGCAGTTCTTC
TRBD2 | many | TRBJ2-5 | TRBV10-3 | CAISESGTSGISSGETQYF | TGTGCCATCAGTGAGTCAGGGACTAGCGGGATTTCGAGTGGAGAGACCCAGTACTTC
- | - | TRBJ1-2 | TRBV9 | CASSPTRNYGYTF | TGTGCCAGCAGCCCAACAAGAAACTATGGCTACACCTTC
- | few | TRBJ1-1 | TRBV20-1 | CSAITGPSTEAFF | TGCAGTGCTATCACAGGACCGAGCACTGAAGCTTTCTTT
- | - | TRBJ1-6 | TRBV4-3 | CASSQEARGPYLGPLHF | TGCGCCAGCAGCCAAGAAGCCAGGGGCCCTTATTTAGGTCCCCTCCACTTT
- | many | TRBJ2-3 | TRBV12-3/TRBV12-4 | CASSAFTDTQYF | TGTGCCAGCAGTGCCTTCACAGATACGCAGTATTTT
TRBD1 | many | TRBJ1-2 | TRBV11-2 | CASSPSGGRGQGAVYGYTF | TGTGCCAGCAGCCCCAGTGGAGGACGAGGACAGGGGGCCGTCTATGGCTACACCTTC
- | - | TRBJ1-1 | TRBV5-1 | CASSARDTQRNTEAFF | TGCGCCAGCAGCGCCCGGGACACCCAGAGGAACACTGAAGCTTTCTTT
TRBD1 | few | TRBJ1-4 | TRBV4-1 | CASSHVTGTGGTNEKLFF | TGCGCCAGCAGCCACGTTACCGGGACAGGGGGTACTAATGAAAAACTGTTTTTT
TRBD2 | many | TRBJ2-2 | TRBV12-3/TRBV12-4 | CASRTGTSGGASGELFF | TGTGCCAGCAGAACCGGGACTAGCGGGGGGGCATCCGGGGAGCTGTTTTTT
- | few | TRBJ2-2 | TRBV7-8 | CASTGSVGTGELFF | TGTGCCAGCACAGGAAGCGTCGGCACCGGGGAGCTGTTTTTT
- | few | TRBJ2-3 | TRBV14 | CASSRNPSRSTDTQYF | TGTGCCAGCAGCCGCAATCCTAGCAGGAGCACAGATACGCAGTATTTT
- | - | TRBJ2-3 | TRBV27 | CASSPRSPRDTQYF | TGTGCCAGCAGTCCCCGGTCCCCTCGGGATACGCAGTATTTT
- | many | TRBJ2-5 | TRBV27 | CASSLYSQETQYF | TGTGCCAGCAGTTTATACAGCCAAGAGACCCAGTACTTC
TRBD2 | - | TRBJ2-5 | TRBV7-3 | CASSLNGGRGTQYF | TGTGCCAGCAGCCTAAATGGCGGGAGGGGGACCCAGTACTTC
- | - | TRBJ1-3 | TRBV5-1 | CASSLGGVLSSGNTIYF | TGCGCCAGCAGCTTGGGGGGAGTGCTGTCGTCTGGAAACACCATATATTTT
- | - | TRBJ2-5 | TRBV21-1 | CASSNPGQGARQETQYF | TGTGCCAGCAGCAATCCGGGACAGGGGGCGCGTCAAGAGACCCAGTACTTC
TRBD1 | few | TRBJ2-7 | TRBV11-2 | CASSQGQWSSYEQYF | TGTGCCAGCAGCCAGGGACAGTGGAGCTCCTACGAGCAGTACTTC
TRBD1 | few | TRBJ2-7 | TRBV29-1 | CSAGIQQGYEQYF | TGCAGCGCTGGAATTCAACAGGGGTACGAGCAGTACTTC
- | - | TRBJ2-4 | TRBV27 | CASSSNPRVIQYF | TGTGCCAGCAGTTCAAACCCTAGGGTAATTCAGTACTTC
TRBD1 | - | TRBJ2-5 | TRBV7-2 | CASSTPQGGETQYF | TGTGCCAGCAGCACACCACAGGGGGGTGAGACCCAGTACTTC
TRBD1 | few | TRBJ1-6 | TRBV20-1 | CSARDRRTGGRGYNSPLHF | TGCAGTGCTAGAGATCGCCGGACAGGGGGTCGGGGATATAATTCACCCCTCCACTTT
TRBD2 | - | TRBJ2-3 | TRBV29-1 | CSVSGLAGSTDTQYF | TGCAGCGTTTCGGGACTAGCGGGGAGCACAGATACGCAGTATTTT
TRBD1 | - | TRBJ1-4 | TRBV28 | CASSSGGQGDEKLFF | TGTGCCAGCAGTTCCGGCGGACAGGGGGATGAAAAACTGTTTTTT